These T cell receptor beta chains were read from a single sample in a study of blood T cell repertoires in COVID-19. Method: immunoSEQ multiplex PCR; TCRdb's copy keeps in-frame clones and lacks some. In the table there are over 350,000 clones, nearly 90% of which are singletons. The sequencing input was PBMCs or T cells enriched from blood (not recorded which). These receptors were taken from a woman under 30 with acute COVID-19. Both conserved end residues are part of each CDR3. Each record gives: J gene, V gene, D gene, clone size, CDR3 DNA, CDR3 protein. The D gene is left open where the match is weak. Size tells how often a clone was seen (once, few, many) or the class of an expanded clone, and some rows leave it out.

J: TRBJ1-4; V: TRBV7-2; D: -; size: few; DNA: TGTGCCAGCAGCTTCCGGGGGGGTAATGAAAAACTGTTTTTT; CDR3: CASSFRGGNEKLFF
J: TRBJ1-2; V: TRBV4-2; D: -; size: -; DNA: TGTGCCAGCAGCCAACAGACGGAGTTGAGCTATGGCTACACCTTC; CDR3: CASSQQTELSYGYTF
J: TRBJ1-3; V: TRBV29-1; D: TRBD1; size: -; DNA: TGCAGCGCTCCGGGACAGGGGCCTGCTGGAAACACCATATATTTT; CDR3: CSAPGQGPAGNTIYF
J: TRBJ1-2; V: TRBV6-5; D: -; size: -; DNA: TGTGCCAGCAGTTATTTACAGGAAAACTATGGCTACACCTTC; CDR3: CASSYLQENYGYTF
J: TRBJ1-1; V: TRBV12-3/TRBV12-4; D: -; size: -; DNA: TGTGCCAGCAGTCAAAACACTGAAGCTTTCTTT; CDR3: CASSQNTEAFF
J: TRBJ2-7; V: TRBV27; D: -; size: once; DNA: TGTGCCAGCATGTCCCGGTACGAGCAGTACTTC; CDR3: CASMSRYEQYF
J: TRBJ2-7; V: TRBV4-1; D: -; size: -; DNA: TGCGCCAGCAGCCAAGATAAGGAACAGTACTTATCCTACGAGCAGTACTTC; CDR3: CASSQDKEQYLSYEQYF
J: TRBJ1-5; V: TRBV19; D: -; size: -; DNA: TGTGCCAGTAGTATAGCTCGGGGGAGTCAGCCCCAGCATTTT; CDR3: CASSIARGSQPQHF
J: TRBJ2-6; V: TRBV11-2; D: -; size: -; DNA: TGTGCCAGCAGCATCAGTTTCTCTGGGGCCAACGTCCTGACTTTC; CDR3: CASSISFSGANVLTF
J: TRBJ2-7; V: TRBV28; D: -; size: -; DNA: TGTGCCAGCATGCATGGGGCTTCCTACGAGCAGTACTTC; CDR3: CASMHGASYEQYF
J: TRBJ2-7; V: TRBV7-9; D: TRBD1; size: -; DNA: TGTGCCAGCAGCCCGACAGGGGCCGAGCAGTACTTC; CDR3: CASSPTGAEQYF
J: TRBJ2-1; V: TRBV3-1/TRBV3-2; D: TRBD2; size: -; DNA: TGTGCCAGCAGCACCCGGTTGCTAGCGGGGAAATTTTCCCCCTACAATGAGCAGTTCTTC; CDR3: CASSTRLLAGKFSPYNEQFF
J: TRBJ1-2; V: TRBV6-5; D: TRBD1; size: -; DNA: TGTGCCAGCAGTTACGACAGGGGGCTGGGCTACACCTTC; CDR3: CASSYDRGLGYTF